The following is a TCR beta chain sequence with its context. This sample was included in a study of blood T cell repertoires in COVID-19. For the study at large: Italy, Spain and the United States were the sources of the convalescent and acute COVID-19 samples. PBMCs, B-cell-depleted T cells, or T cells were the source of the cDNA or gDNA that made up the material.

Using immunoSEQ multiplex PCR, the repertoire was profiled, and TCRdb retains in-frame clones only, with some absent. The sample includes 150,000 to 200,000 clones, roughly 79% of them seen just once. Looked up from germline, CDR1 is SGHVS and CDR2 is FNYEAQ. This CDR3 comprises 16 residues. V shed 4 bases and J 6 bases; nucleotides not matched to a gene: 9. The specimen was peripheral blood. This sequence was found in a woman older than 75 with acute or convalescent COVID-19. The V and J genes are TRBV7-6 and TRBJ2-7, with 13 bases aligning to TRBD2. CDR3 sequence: CASSSQLRTSGSEQYF. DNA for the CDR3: TGTGCCAGCAGCTCCCAATTAAGGACTAGCGGGAGCGAGCAGTACTTC.